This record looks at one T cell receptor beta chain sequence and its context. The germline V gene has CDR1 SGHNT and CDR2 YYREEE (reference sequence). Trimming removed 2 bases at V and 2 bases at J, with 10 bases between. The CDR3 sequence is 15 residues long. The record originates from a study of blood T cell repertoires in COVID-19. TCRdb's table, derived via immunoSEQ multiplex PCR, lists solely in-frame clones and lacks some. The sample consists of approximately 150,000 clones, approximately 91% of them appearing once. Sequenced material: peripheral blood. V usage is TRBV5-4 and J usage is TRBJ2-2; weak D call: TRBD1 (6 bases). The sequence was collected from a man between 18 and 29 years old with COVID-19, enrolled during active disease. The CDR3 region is CASSLQGYNTGELFF. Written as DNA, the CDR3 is TGTGCCAGCAGCTTACAGGGATATAACACCGGGGAGCTGTTTTTT.